This T cell receptor (beta chain) was found in a study of sequential checkpoint blockade in melanoma. Treatment indicated: randomized to nivolumab then ipilimumab (arm A) or the reverse (arm B). Patients had received no earlier DNA-damaging chemotherapy. V lost 0 bases, J lost 7 bases, and 15 bases lay in between. This CDR3 is built from 15 residues. In germline, CDR1 is LGHNA, CDR2 YSLEER. Using immunoSEQ multiplex PCR, the repertoire was profiled, and TCRdb retains in-frame clones only, with some absent. In the table there are fewer than 15,000 clones, roughly four fifths of which are singletons. The chain is built from TRBV4-3 and TRBJ1-2, with a weak D call TRBD1 (5 bases). The sequence came from a human patient with melanoma. Some clones in this sample may be carry-over from other donors' samples. This sample comprised CD8+ T cells sorted from blood (inferred from file names), obtained from a patient given nivolumab and ipilimumab in sequence. The CDR3 here is CASSQDRGGSVGYTF. The CDR3 region has the DNA TGCGCCAGCAGCCAAGATAGGGGAGGGTCGGTTGGCTACACCTTC.